This is a list of T cell receptor beta chains from one sample in a study of CXCR3-negative and CXCR3-positive naive CD8 T cells. After re-calling the 5' RACE reads, TCRdb lists one entry per CDR3 protein, DNA absent. The data show 20,000 to 30,000 distinct CDR3 sequences, and the top ten clones hold less than 3.5%. Sequencing was carried out using naive CXCR3- CD8+ T cells from blood. Receptors were obtained from a human donor in good health. Some clones in this sample may be carry-over from other donors' samples. Each CDR3 is given with its conserved first and last residue. Some rows mark clone size as missing; the rest say once, few, many or name a class of expanded clone.

TRBV28	TRBJ2-7	.	CASNPGTGGGEQYF
TRBV13	TRBJ1-6	.	CASSLEAGSYNSPLHF
TRBV10-3	TRBJ2-3	.	CAISSTDTQYF
TRBV12-3/TRBV12-4	TRBJ2-3	.	CASRGAGAPTSTDTQYF
TRBV5-1	TRBJ1-5	medium-sized	CASSLATGGDQPQHF
TRBV18	TRBJ2-3	.	CASSDRVSTDTQYF
TRBV27	TRBJ1-2	.	CASRPGILYGYTF
TRBV6-5	TRBJ2-6	.	CASSTLAGGASGANVLTF
TRBV7-9	TRBJ2-7	.	CASSHRDSSYEQYF
TRBV19	TRBJ1-1	.	CASSLGQGAMSTEAFF
TRBV7-3	TRBJ2-7	.	CASSVTFRGSEQYF
TRBV7-9	TRBJ2-7	.	CASSLYPGADYEQYF
TRBV6-2/TRBV6-3	TRBJ1-5	medium-sized	CASSPGGPQHF
TRBV18	TRBJ2-5	.	CASSPPDGEETQYF
TRBV6-5	TRBJ2-1	.	CASASGASSYNEQFF
TRBV7-2	TRBJ2-7	.	CASSLEIGLSYEQYF
TRBV7-9	TRBJ2-7	.	CASSEAMFAQGAYEQYF
TRBV4-1	TRBJ2-2	.	CASSLSLNTGELFF
TRBV29-1	TRBJ2-3	.	CSVGGRVMTDTQYF
TRBV4-3	TRBJ2-1	.	CASSQDSSGGYNEQFF
TRBV7-9	TRBJ1-1	.	CADRQGGVTEAFF
TRBV6-5	TRBJ2-2	.	CASSYFGGLDTGELFF
TRBV7-9	TRBJ2-5	.	CASSKPDSRLRETQYF
TRBV7-9	TRBJ2-3	.	CASSLAGGNTDTQYF